The source of this T cell receptor beta chain is a study of memory CD4+ T cells and cytomegalovirus serostatus. Across the whole study: Donors were healthy Belgian adults, some 10 CMV seropositive and some 24 seronegative.

Trimming stripped 6 bases from V and 7 bases from J, with 15 bases between. Germline lookup yields CDR1 PRHDT and CDR2 FYEKMQ (reference sequence). The CDR3 runs to 13 residues. The sort gate was single viable CD3+CD4+CD8-CD45RO+ cells for memory CD4+ T cells. Overall study findings and caveats: CD4+ memory repertoires contained about two fifths of the 164 reported CMV TCRbeta sequences. A US-trained random forest predicted CMV serostatus with median AUC around 0.92.

Sequencing was performed with immunoSEQ multiplex PCR; in TCRdb, only in-frame clones are kept and a portion is missing. The repertoire consists of 61,000 or so clones, with around 81% occurring once and the leading ten covering around 0.51%. This clone was observed a handful of times. Its antigen is undetermined. Input material: memory CD4+ T cells from blood. The chain combines TRBV13 with TRBJ1-1, with D hard to call. The TCR originated in an adult in good health and CMV-seronegative. Some clones in this sample may be carry-over from other donors' samples. The CDR3 DNA is TGTGCCAGCAGTTCCCAAGTGGGCGATGAAGCTTTCTTT. This sequence encodes CASSSQVGDEAFF. Using reference TRBV13 and TRBJ1-1 for the parts outside the CDR3, the full variable domain is AAGVIQSPRHLIKEKRETATLKCYPIPRHDTVYWYQQGPGQDPQFLISFYEKMQSDKGSIPDRFSAQQFSDYHSELNMSSLELGDSALYFCASSSQVGDEAFFGQGTRLTVV.